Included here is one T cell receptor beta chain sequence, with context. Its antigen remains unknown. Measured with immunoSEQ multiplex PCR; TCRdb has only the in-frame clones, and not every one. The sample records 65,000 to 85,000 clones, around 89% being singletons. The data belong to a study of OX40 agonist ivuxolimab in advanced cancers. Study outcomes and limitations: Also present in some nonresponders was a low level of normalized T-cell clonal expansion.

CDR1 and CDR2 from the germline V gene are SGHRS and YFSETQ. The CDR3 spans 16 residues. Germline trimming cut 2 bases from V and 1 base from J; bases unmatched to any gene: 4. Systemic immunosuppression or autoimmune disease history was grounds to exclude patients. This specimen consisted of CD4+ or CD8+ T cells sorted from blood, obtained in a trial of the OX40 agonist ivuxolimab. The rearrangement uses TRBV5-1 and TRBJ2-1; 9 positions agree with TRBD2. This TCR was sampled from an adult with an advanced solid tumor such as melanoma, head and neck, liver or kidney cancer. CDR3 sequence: CASSLSAGGSYNEQFF. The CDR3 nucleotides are TGCGCCAGCAGCTTATCAGCGGGGGGTTCCTACAATGAGCAGTTCTTC.